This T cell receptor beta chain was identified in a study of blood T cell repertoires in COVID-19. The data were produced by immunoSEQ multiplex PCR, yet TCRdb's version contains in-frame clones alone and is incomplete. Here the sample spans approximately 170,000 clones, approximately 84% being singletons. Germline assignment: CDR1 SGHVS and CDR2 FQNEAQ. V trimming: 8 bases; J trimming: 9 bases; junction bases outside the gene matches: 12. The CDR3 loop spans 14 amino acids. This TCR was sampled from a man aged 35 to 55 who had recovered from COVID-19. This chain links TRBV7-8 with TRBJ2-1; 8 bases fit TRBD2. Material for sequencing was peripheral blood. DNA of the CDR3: TGTGCCAGCGATAGCGGGGCTACTCGGGGTGAGCAGTTCTTC. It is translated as CASDSGATRGEQFF.